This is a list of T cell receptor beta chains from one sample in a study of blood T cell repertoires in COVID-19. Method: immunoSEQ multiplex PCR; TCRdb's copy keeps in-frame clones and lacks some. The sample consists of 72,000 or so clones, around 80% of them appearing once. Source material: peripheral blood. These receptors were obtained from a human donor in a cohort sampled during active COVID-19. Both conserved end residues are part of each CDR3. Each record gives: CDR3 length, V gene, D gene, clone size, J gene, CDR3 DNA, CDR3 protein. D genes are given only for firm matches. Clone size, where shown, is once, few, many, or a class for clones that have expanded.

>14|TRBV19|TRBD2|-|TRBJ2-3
TGTGCCAGTAGTACCTTGGGAGGGACAGATACGCAGTATTTT
CASSTLGGTDTQYF
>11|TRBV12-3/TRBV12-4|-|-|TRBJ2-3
TGTGCCAGCACCGAGCCGGATACGCAGTATTTT
CASTEPDTQYF
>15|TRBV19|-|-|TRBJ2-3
TGTGCCAGTACCGATGGGGTAGCGGCTACAGATACGCAGTATTTT
CASTDGVAATDTQYF
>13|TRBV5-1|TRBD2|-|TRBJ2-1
TGCGCCAGCAGCCCGACTAGCTTCAATGAGCAGTTCTTC
CASSPTSFNEQFF
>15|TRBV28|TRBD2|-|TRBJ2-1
TGTGCCAGCAGTTTAGGCGGGAGTTGGGACAATGAGCAGTTCTTC
CASSLGGSWDNEQFF
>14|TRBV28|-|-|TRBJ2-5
TGTGCCAGCAGGGGTACAGGGAAATGGGAGACCCAGTACTTC
CASRGTGKWETQYF
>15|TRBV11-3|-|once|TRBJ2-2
TGTGCCAGCAGCCCGATGGGGGGTATAACCGGGGAGCTGTTTTTT
CASSPMGGITGELFF
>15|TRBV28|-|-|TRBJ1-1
TGTGCCAGCAGTTTTGCGGTGGGGCCCTATTTGAAAGCTTTCTTT
CASSFAVGPYLKAFF
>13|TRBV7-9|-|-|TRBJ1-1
TGTGCCAGCGGTGAGGGAGGGAACACTGAAGCTTTCTTT
CASGEGGNTEAFF
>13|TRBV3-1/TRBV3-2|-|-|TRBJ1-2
TGTGCCAGCAGTGACCGGGCCACAGGGGGCTACACCTTC
CASSDRATGGYTF
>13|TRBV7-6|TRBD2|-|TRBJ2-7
TGTGCCAGCAGCTTGGGAGGGACCTACGAGCAGTACTTC
CASSLGGTYEQYF
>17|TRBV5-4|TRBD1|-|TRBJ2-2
TGTGCCAGCAGCTTGGAAAAAGGGACAGGGGGGGCCGGGGAGCTGTTTTTT
CASSLEKGTGGAGELFF
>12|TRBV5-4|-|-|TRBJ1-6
TGTGCCAGCAGCTCCCTATCCTCACCCCTCCACTTT
CASSSLSSPLHF
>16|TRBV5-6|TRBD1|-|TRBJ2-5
TGTGCCAGCAGTTCGGGACAGGACACGTACCAAGAGACCCAGTACTTC
CASSSGQDTYQETQYF
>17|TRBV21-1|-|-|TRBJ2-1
TGTGCCAGCAGCCTCAAGGGTGGAGAGGGCCGGGAAAATGAGCAGTTCTTC
CASSLKGGEGRENEQFF
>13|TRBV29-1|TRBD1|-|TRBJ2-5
TGCAGCGTTCGACAGGGGGCCGGAGAGACCCAGTACTTC
CSVRQGAGETQYF
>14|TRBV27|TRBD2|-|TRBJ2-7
TGTGCCAGCAAGGTGACTAGCGGGAACTACGAGCAGTACTTC
CASKVTSGNYEQYF
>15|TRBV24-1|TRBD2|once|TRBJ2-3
TGTGCCACCAGTGCGAGCCTAGCGGCTACAGATACGCAGTATTTT
CATSASLAATDTQYF
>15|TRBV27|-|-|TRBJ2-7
TGTGCCAGCAGTTCACCCCACGAGGGTGGCAACGAGCAGTACTTC
CASSSPHEGGNEQYF
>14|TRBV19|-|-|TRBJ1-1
TGTGCCAGTAGTATAGGTCAAGCGAACACTGAAGCTTTCTTT
CASSIGQANTEAFF
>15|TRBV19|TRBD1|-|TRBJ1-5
TGTGCCAGTAGTATGACAGGGTTCGGCAATCAGCCCCAGCATTTT
CASSMTGFGNQPQHF
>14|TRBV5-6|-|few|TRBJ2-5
TGTGCCAGCAGCTTCGGGACACACCAAGAGACCCAGTACTTC
CASSFGTHQETQYF
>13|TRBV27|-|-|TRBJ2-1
TGTGCCAGCAGTTTATCCCCCATGAATGAGCAGTTCTTC
CASSLSPMNEQFF
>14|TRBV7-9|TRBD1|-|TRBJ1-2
TGTGCCAGCAGCTACCGGGACAGCGTCTATGGCTACACCTTC
CASSYRDSVYGYTF
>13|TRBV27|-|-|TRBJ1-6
TGTGCCAGCAGGCGGGGTACGAATTCACCCCTCCACTTT
CASRRGTNSPLHF
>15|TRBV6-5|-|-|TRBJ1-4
TGTGCCAGCAGTTCACCGGGAGAAGCTAATGAAAAACTGTTTTTT
CASSSPGEANEKLFF
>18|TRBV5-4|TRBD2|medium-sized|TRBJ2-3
TGTGCCAGCAGCTCCTCACTGGTTAGCGGGAGAGGGGCAGATACGCAGTATTTT
CASSSSLVSGRGADTQYF
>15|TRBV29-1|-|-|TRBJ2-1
TGCAGCGCCACCCTGGGGGCGGGAGAACGGGGTGAGCAGTTCTTC
CSATLGAGERGEQFF
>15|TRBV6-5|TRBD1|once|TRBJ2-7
TGTGCCAGCAGTTACTCGGGACAGGGGGCCTACGAGCAGTACTTC
CASSYSGQGAYEQYF
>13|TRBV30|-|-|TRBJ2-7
TGTGCCTGGAGTGACAGAGTTTCCTACGAGCAGTACTTC
CAWSDRVSYEQYF
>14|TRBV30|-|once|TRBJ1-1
TGTGCCTGGACACAGGGCTTAGGGAACACTGAAGCTTTCTTT
CAWTQGLGNTEAFF
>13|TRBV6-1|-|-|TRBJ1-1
TGTGCCAGCAGAGAAGGGGCATCGACTGAAGCTTTCTTT
CASREGASTEAFF
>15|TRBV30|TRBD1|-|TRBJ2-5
TGTGCCTGGACTTCGGCAGGGGGCTGGCAAGAGACCCAGTACTTC
CAWTSAGGWQETQYF
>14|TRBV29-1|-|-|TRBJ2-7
TGCAGCGTCGAAGCTACAGGATATACCTACGAGCAGTACTTC
CSVEATGYTYEQYF
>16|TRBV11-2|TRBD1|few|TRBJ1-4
TGTGCCAGCAGCGAGACAGGGGGCGCATTGAGAGAAAAACTGTTTTTT
CASSETGGALREKLFF
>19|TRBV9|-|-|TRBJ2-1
TGTGCCAGCAGCGTAGGGCCAGGGGGCCTCTCGCGGGAGTTCGCTGAGCAGTTCTTC
CASSVGPGGLSREFAEQFF
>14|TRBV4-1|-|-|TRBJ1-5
TGCGCCAGCAGCCAACTCGCGGGGAGTCAGCCCCAGCATTTT
CASSQLAGSQPQHF
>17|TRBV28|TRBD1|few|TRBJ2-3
TGTGCCAGCAGTTCGAGGACCGGGACAGAAAGCACAGATACGCAGTATTTT
CASSSRTGTESTDTQYF
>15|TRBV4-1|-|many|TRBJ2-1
TGCGCCAGCAGCCAAGGACCAGGGTCCTACAATGAGCAGTTCTTC
CASSQGPGSYNEQFF
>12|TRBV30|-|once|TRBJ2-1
TGTGCCTGGAGTGGTCCGGGAGATGAGCAGTTCTTC
CAWSGPGDEQFF
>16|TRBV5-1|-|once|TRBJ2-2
TGCGCCAGCAGCTTGGAGGCGGGACTCAACACCGGGGAGCTGTTTTTT
CASSLEAGLNTGELFF
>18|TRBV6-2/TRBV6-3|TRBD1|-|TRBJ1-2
TGTGCCAGCAGTTACTCTCCGCGGACAGGGAGTTATAACTATGGCTACACCTTC
CASSYSPRTGSYNYGYTF
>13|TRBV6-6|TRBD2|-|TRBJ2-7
TGTGCCAGCACCATGGGACTAGTTTACGAGCAGTACTTC
CASTMGLVYEQYF
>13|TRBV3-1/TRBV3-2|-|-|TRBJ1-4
TGTGCCAGCAGCCAACGGGGGACTGGGGGACTGTTTTTT
CASSQRGTGGLFF
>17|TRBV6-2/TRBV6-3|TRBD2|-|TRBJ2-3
TGTGCCAGCAGTACCTGGACTAGCGGAGCCTTCACAGATACGCAGTATTTT
CASSTWTSGAFTDTQYF
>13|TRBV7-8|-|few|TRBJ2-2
TGTGCCAGCAGCTCGAGACTGCCCGGGGAGCTGTTTTTT
CASSSRLPGELFF
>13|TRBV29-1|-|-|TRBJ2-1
TGCAGCGCCCGAAGGGGTTCATACAATGAGCAGTTCTTC
CSARRGSYNEQFF
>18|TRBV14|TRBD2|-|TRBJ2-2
TGTGCCAGCAGCCCCGGGCTACTAGCGGGACCTGACCGGGGGGAGCTGTTTTTT
CASSPGLLAGPDRGELFF
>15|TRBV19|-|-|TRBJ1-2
TGTGCCAGTAGTATAGAGCGGACGGGGAGCTATGGCTACACCTTC
CASSIERTGSYGYTF